Below are 13 T cell receptor beta chains sequenced from a single sample in a study of T-cell memory formation after mild COVID-19. TCRdb used MiXCR to reprocess the 5' RACE reads, holding one entry per CDR3 protein. The sample has 500,000 to 600,000 distinct CDR3 sequences; roughly 18% are singletons. The sample taken for sequencing was PBMCs or a T cell subset sorted from them (not recorded which). Every receptor here comes from an adult woman who had mild COVID-19 (a few samples of this study predate the infection). Cell type and time point are not known.

This clonotype was seen more than once but under ten times. The rearrangement links TRBV12-5 to TRBJ2-5; D is possibly TRBD2 (5 bases). Per germline, CDR1 LGHNT and CDR2 FRNRAP. The CDR3 is made up of 15 amino acids. V lost 7 bases, J lost 0 bases, and 15 bases lay in between. CDR3 DNA sequence: TGTGCTAGTGCTCCCGGGGTTTCGTACCAAGAGACCCAGTACTTC. Residues: CASAPGVSYQETQYF. Full variable domain (remainder filled in from reference TRBV12-5 and TRBJ2-5): DARVTQTPRHKVTEMGQEVTMRCQPILGHNTVFWYRQTMMQGLELLAYFRNRAPLDDSGMPKDRFSAEMPDATLATLKIQPSEPRDSAVYFCASAPGVSYQETQYFGPGTRLLVL.

V usage is TRBV4-2 and J usage is TRBJ2-1, with D possibly matching TRBD2 (6 bases). The germline gives CDR1 LGHNA, CDR2 YNFKEQ. This CDR3 has 19 amino acids. V lost 0 bases to trimming and J lost 0 bases, with 18 bases between them. The CDR3 sequence: CASSQDSGSAGSSYNEQFF. The CDR3 bases are TGTGCCAGCAGCCAAGATTCGGGTTCGGCGGGGAGCTCCTACAATGAGCAGTTCTTC.

The V call is TRBV13, the J call TRBJ2-7; TRBD2 matches 13 bases. This CDR3 comprises 17 residues. CDR1 PRHDT and CDR2 FYEKMQ come from the germline V gene (reference sequence). The trim removed 5 bases at V and 0 bases at J, leaving 7 bases unmatched. CDR3 in amino acids: CASSKGLAGQSSYEQYF. CDR3 sequence (DNA): TGTGCCAGCAGCAAGGGACTAGCGGGGCAAAGCTCCTACGAGCAGTACTTC. The whole variable domain, remainder taken from reference TRBV13 and TRBJ2-7, is AAGVIQSPRHLIKEKRETATLKCYPIPRHDTVYWYQQGPGQDPQFLISFYEKMQSDKGSIPDRFSAQQFSDYHSELNMSSLELGDSALYFCASSKGLAGQSSYEQYFGPGTRLTVT.

This clonotype was seen more than once but under ten times. V and J are TRBV3-1 and TRBJ1-2, with a tentative D call TRBD1 (6 bases). Trimming stripped 0 bases from V and 8 bases from J, with 16 bases between. Germline CDR1 is LGHDT and CDR2 is YNNKEL (reference sequence). The CDR3 sequence is 15 residues long. CDR3 amino acids: CASSQEGQGRRGYTF. CDR3 nucleotides: TGTGCCAGCAGCCAAGAGGGGCAGGGGCGTCGAGGCTACACCTTC.

This clonotype was recorded a few times. J is TRBJ1-1 and V is TRBV6-2 or TRBV6-3, with a possible D match to TRBD1 (5 bases). The CDR3 has 14 residues. Germline values: CDR1 MNHEY, CDR2 SVGEGT. Trimming took 6 bases from V and 1 from J, leaving 12 bases between them. The CDR3 loop is CASSRRGGNTEAFF. The CDR3 bases are TGTGCCAGCAGCCGACGTGGGGGGAACACTGAAGCTTTCTTT.

A few counts support this clonotype. The chain joins TRBV7-9 to TRBJ2-1; 11 bases agree with TRBD1. The CDR3 spans 16 residues. J gave up 3 bases and V 5 bases, and 6 bases lay outside the gene matches. Per the germline V gene, CDR1 is SEHNR and CDR2 is FQNEAQ (reference sequence). CDR3 nucleotide sequence: TGTGCCAGCAGCGCGACCGGGACAGGGGGCTACAATGAGCAGTTCTTC. As protein: CASSATGTGGYNEQFF. Full variable domain (missing parts from reference TRBV7-9 and TRBJ2-1): DTGVSQNPRHKITKRGQNVTFRCDPISEHNRLYWYRQTLGQGPEFLTYFQNEAQLEKSRLLSDRFSAERPKGSFSTLEIQRTEQGDSAMYLCASSATGTGGYNEQFFGPGTRLTVL.

This clonotype was counted only a few times. This sequence joins TRBV7-3 and TRBJ2-1, with D perhaps matching TRBD2 (5 bases). Germline lookup yields CDR1 SGHTA and CDR2 FQGTGA. V was shortened by 5 bases and J by 6 bases, with 14 bases between the two germline ends. The CDR3 is 14 residues long. CDR3 in amino acids: CASSPTRTRNEQFF. The CDR3 region has the DNA TGTGCCAGCAGCCCTACTAGAACCCGCAATGAGCAGTTCTTC.

Only a few counts were recorded for this clonotype. J is TRBJ2-6 and V is TRBV6-4, with D possibly TRBD1 on 5 matching bases. CDR1 and CDR2 from the germline V gene are MRHNA and SNTAGT. The CDR3 is made up of 15 amino acids. Trimming pared 3 bases from V and 1 base from J, leaving 7 bases between. DNA of the CDR3: TGTGCCAGCAGTGATCAGGGTTCTGGGGCCAACGTCCTGACTTTC. The encoded protein is CASSDQGSGANVLTF.

This clonotype was observed a handful of times. This chain links TRBV6-6 with TRBJ2-4, with 7 bases aligning to TRBD2. CDR1 MNHNY and CDR2 SVGAGI come from the germline V gene (reference sequence). This CDR3 is 14 amino acids long. With 0 bases clipped from V and 8 bases from J, the junction kept 4 bases outside the gene matches. The CDR3 is CASSYSREGHIQYF. In nucleotides, the CDR3 is TGTGCCAGCAGTTACTCGAGGGAGGGCCACATTCAGTACTTC.

The gene calls are TRBV20-1 and TRBJ2-5; no reliable D call. CDR3 length equals 14 residues. CDR1 and CDR2 (germline): DFQATT, SNEGSKA (reference sequence). V was pared by 2 bases and J by 10 bases, with 20 bases between. For the CDR3, the DNA is TGCAGTGCTAGAATCACGCGAGGCCTGAAGATCCAGTACTTC. Translating gives CSARITRGLKIQYF.

The rearrangement uses TRBV5-8 and TRBJ2-3, with D uncertain. V was cut by 5 bases and J by 6 bases, with 19 bases left in between. CDR3 size: 15 residues. The germline V gene encodes CDR1 SGHTS and CDR2 YDEGEE. This CDR3 is CASSSDGYALDTQYF. The CDR3, as DNA: TGTGCCAGCAGTTCCGACGGATATGCACTGGATACGCAGTATTTT.

This chain's CDR3 is CASSWGSDQPQHF. For the CDR3, the DNA is TGTGCCAGCAGTTGGGGGTCCGATCAGCCCCAGCATTTT. The chain combines TRBV12-3 or TRBV12-4 with TRBJ1-5; the D gene is possibly TRBD1 (5 bases). The CDR3 length is 13 residues. Trimming left V 4 bases short and J 5 bases short, with 9 bases between.

The chain has TRBV5-8 and TRBJ2-7; D remains ambiguous. The length of the CDR3 is 12 residues. Germline CDR1 and CDR2: SGHTS and YDEGEE. V was shortened by 7 bases and J by 7 bases, with 15 bases between the two germline ends. CDR3 DNA sequence: TGTGCCAGCCGCCCTCCCGGTTGGGAGCAGTACTTC. Residues: CASRPPGWEQYF.